Each of the 20 T cell receptor beta chains below was sequenced from the same sample in a study of post-analysis software for immune sequencing data. Presence of unique molecular identifiers characterized the TCR beta cDNA libraries. In TCRdb, the PCR reads were re-called with MiXCR into one record per CDR3 protein. This table has 600,000 to 750,000 distinct CDR3 sequences, approximately 60% appearing once. Study-wide findings and caveats: Patients carried 5 or 6 TRBV segments more frequently than controls did, and TRBV5-6, TRBV5-1 and TRBV20-1 were among them.

These receptors have no identified antigens. Sequencing was performed on blood. The source of these receptors is a girl aged 2-10 years with multiple sclerosis.

A few counts support this clonotype. The chain joins TRBV20-1 to TRBJ2-3; D may match TRBD1 or TRBD2 (5 bases each). CDR1 is DFQATT, CDR2 SNEGSKA, per germline (reference sequence). The germline V and J ends were trimmed by 3 bases and 0 bases, with 13 bases remaining between them. CDR3 length equals 15 residues. The CDR3 here is CSASSAGRSTDTQYF. The CDR3 DNA reads TGCAGTGCTAGTTCGGCAGGGAGAAGCACAGATACGCAGTATTTT.

DNA of the CDR3: TGTGCCAGCAGCCTGGGACAGGCCTCCTACGAGCAGTACTTC. Translation: CASSLGQASYEQYF. The rearrangement uses TRBV7-2 and TRBJ2-7; 8 bases map to TRBD1. This CDR3 is 14 amino acids long. Trimming cost V 5 bases and J 0 bases; bases outside gene matches: 3. Germline values: CDR1 SGHTA, CDR2 FQGNSA.

The table lists this clonotype with a count of one. The J gene is TRBJ1-4, the V gene TRBV28; D remains unclear. The CDR3 runs to 15 residues. Germline V gene sequence: CDR1 MDHEN, CDR2 SYDVKM. V lost 5 bases, J lost 0 bases, and 10 bases lay in between. CDR3 sequence (DNA): TGTGCCAGCAGTCCGGCCCGAACAACTAATGAAAAACTGTTTTTT. Its protein product is CASSPARTTNEKLFF.

V gene TRBV6-5 combines with J gene TRBJ1-5; D may be TRBD1 (5 bases). The CDR3 is 14 amino acids. V lost 6 bases, J lost 9 bases, and 18 bases lay in between. In germline, CDR1 is MNHEY, CDR2 SVGAGI. The CDR3 DNA reads TGTGCCAGCAGAGTCGGACGAGGGACGGGGCCCCAGCATTTT. Translation: CASRVGRGTGPQHF.

This clonotype was seen a few times. The chain carries TRBV5-1 and TRBJ2-7; possibly TRBD1 for D (5 bases). The length of the CDR3 is 16 residues. With 4 bases removed from V and 6 bases from J, the gap between germline ends came to 23 bases. CDR1 and CDR2 from the germline V gene are SGHRS and YFSETQ. Written as DNA, the CDR3 is TGCGCCAGCAGCCGGGCGGATCCTTGGGGCTTTTCCGAGCAGTACTTC. Its protein is CASSRADPWGFSEQYF.

This clonotype was recorded a few times. The genes are TRBV20-1 and TRBJ2-1; 7 bases line up with TRBD2. There are 16 residues in the CDR3. Germline CDR1 DFQATT, CDR2 SNEGSKA (reference sequence). Trimming cost V 5 bases and J 7 bases; bases outside gene matches: 17. CDR3 loop: CSASTAGLAEVNEQFF. The DNA of the CDR3 is TGCAGTGCTTCCACGGCGGGTCTAGCGGAGGTGAATGAGCAGTTCTTC.

The chain uses TRBV6-4 and TRBJ2-3; tentative D call: TRBD2 (5 bases). The CDR3 sequence is 14 residues long. V lost 1 base to trimming and J lost 3 bases, with 8 bases between them. The germline gives CDR1 MRHNA, CDR2 SNTAGT. This chain's CDR3 is CASSDLPGTDTQYF. CDR3 DNA: TGTGCCAGCAGTGACTTACCGGGGACAGATACGCAGTATTTT.

This clonotype was counted many times. This chain uses TRBV20-1 with TRBJ2-7; 9 nucleotides line up with TRBD1. The CDR3 loop spans 15 amino acids. Germline CDR1 and CDR2: DFQATT and SNEGSKA (reference sequence). Trimming removed 5 bases from V and 1 base from J; junction bases left unmatched: 9. The CDR3 reads CSAPYAGTGSYEQYF. In DNA form, the CDR3 reads TGCAGTGCTCCGTACGCCGGGACAGGGTCCTACGAGCAGTACTTC.

This chain links TRBV20-1 with TRBJ1-2; D is perhaps TRBD1 (6 bases). The germline V gene encodes CDR1 DFQATT and CDR2 SNEGSKA (reference sequence). This CDR3 is 13 amino acids long. V lost 6 bases and J lost 5, with 16 bases in between. The CDR3, as DNA: TGCAGTGCGGGAGGACAGCTCCTATATGGCTACACCTTC. It encodes CSAGGQLLYGYTF.

This chain links TRBV7-2 with TRBJ2-1; D is ambiguous. CDR3 length: 15 amino acids. The germline V gene has CDR1 SGHTA and CDR2 FQGNSA. V was shortened by 1 base and J by 2 bases, with 9 bases between the two germline ends. CDR3 DNA sequence: TGTGCCAGCAGCTTAGAACCCTCACCCTACAATGAGCAGTTCTTC. This codes for CASSLEPSPYNEQFF.

CDR3 protein: CASSLDGQGAIVAFF. The CDR3 nucleotides are TGCGCCAGCAGCTTGGACGGGCAGGGGGCGATTGTAGCTTTCTTT. The chain uses TRBV5-1 and TRBJ1-1, with 8 bases that match TRBD1. Germline lookup yields CDR1 SGHRS and CDR2 YFSETQ. The CDR3 spans 15 residues. V was pared by 0 bases and J by 10 bases, with 11 bases of the junction left unmatched.

This clonotype was found once. The chain employs TRBV5-6 and TRBJ1-2, with 7 nucleotides matching TRBD1. Germline V CDR1 and CDR2: SGHDT, YYEEEE. The CDR3 loop spans 12 amino acids. J was trimmed by 5 bases and V by 4 bases; bases with no gene match: 2. CDR3: CASSKTGYGYTF. The CDR3 nucleotides are TGTGCCAGCAGCAAGACAGGGTATGGCTACACCTTC.

The chain employs TRBV12-3 or TRBV12-4 and TRBJ2-3, with TRBD2 matching over 10 bases. After removal of 6 bases from V and 1 base from J, the junction contained 4 bases not matched to a gene. This CDR3 comprises 15 residues. DNA of the CDR3: TGTGCCAGCAGCTTCGGACTAGCGGGCACAGATACGCAGTATTTT. Translated, it gives CASSFGLAGTDTQYF.

This rearrangement joins TRBV5-1 to TRBJ2-3, with 7 bases fitting TRBD2. This CDR3 has 15 residues. V lost 0 bases, J lost 5 bases, and 6 bases stayed unmatched. Per germline, CDR1 SGHRS and CDR2 YFSETQ. CDR3 residues: CASSLGTSYGDTQYF. The CDR3 nucleotides are TGCGCCAGCAGCTTGGGGACTAGTTACGGAGATACGCAGTATTTT. The full variable domain, in which reference TRBV5-1 and TRBJ2-3 provide the parts outside the CDR3, is KAGVTQTPRYLIKTRGQQVTLSCSPISGHRSVSWYQQTPGQGLQFLFEYFSETQRNKGNFPGRFSGRQFSNSRSEMNVSTLELGDSALYLCASSLGTSYGDTQYFGPGTRLTVL.

The rearrangement links TRBV20-1 to TRBJ1-5, with D tentatively TRBD1 (5 bases). The V and J ends lost 5 bases and 0 bases respectively, with 17 bases between them. This CDR3 contains 16 residues. Germline V gene data show CDR1 as DFQATT and CDR2 as SNEGSKA (reference sequence). The CDR3 loop is CSARPPTEDSNQPQHF. The CDR3 DNA reads as TGCAGTGCTCGCCCACCGACAGAAGATAGCAATCAGCCCCAGCATTTT.

The chain joins TRBV7-6 to TRBJ2-1; 10 nucleotides match TRBD2. The CDR3 has 16 residues. Germline trimming cut 2 bases from V and 7 bases from J; bases unmatched to any gene: 8. The germline CDR1 and CDR2 sequences are SGHVS and FNYEAQ. The CDR3 DNA is TGTGCCAGCAGCTTAAGGCTAGCGGGAGATGCGAATGAGCAGTTCTTC. This gives the protein CASSLRLAGDANEQFF. Together with reference TRBV7-6 and TRBJ2-1, the CDR3 gives the full variable domain: GAGVSQSPRYKVTKRGQDVALRCDPISGHVSLYWYRQALGQGPEFLTYFNYEAQQDKSGLPNDRFSAERPEGSISTLTIQRTEQRDSAMYRCASSLRLAGDANEQFFGPGTRLTVL.

The gene calls are TRBV4-1 and TRBJ2-4; D is undetermined. The germline V and J ends were trimmed by 5 bases and 0 bases, with 11 bases remaining between them. Germline V CDR1 and CDR2: MGHRA, YSYEKL. The CDR3 has 15 amino acids. CDR3 DNA: TGCGCCAGCAGCTCCCTGGGATTAGCCAAAAACATTCAGTACTTC. This translates into CASSSLGLAKNIQYF.

This clonotype appeared a few times. The chain recombines TRBV12-3 or TRBV12-4 with TRBJ2-4; no clear D. V was shortened by 1 base and J by 6 bases, with 4 bases between the two germline ends. This CDR3 has 12 amino acids. Written as DNA, the CDR3 is TGTGCCAGCAGTTTAGATGGAAACATTCAGTACTTC. Its protein product is CASSLDGNIQYF.

The CDR3 coding sequence is TGTGCCAGCAGCCGGGTACCGGGACCCTACGAGCAGTACTTC. This codes for CASSRVPGPYEQYF. The V call is TRBV7-3, the J call TRBJ2-7; D could derive from TRBD1 or TRBD2 (5 bases each). The CDR3 is 14 residues long. Between the trimmed V and J ends, which lost 5 bases and 2 bases, there was a span of 13 bases. CDR1 and CDR2 from the germline V gene are SGHTA and FQGTGA.

This clonotype was recorded a few times. One junction end disagrees with the germline gene, perhaps due to a read error. The chain is built from TRBV7-7 and TRBJ2-7; 11 bases line up with TRBD2. The CDR3 is 18 residues long. Germline values: CDR1 SSHAT, CDR2 FNYEAQ (reference sequence). This chain's CDR3 is CASSLREASGGSSYEQYF. The CDR3 DNA is TGTGCTAGCAGCTTAAGGGAGGCTAGCGGGGGGAGCTCCTACGAGCAGTACTTC.